This T cell receptor (beta chain) was retrieved from a study of blood T cell repertoires in COVID-19. About the study: COVID-19 samples collected from the United States, Italy and Spain covered acute and convalescent phases. The cDNA or gDNA used as material had been derived from T cells, B-cell-depleted T cells, or PBMCs.

Per the authors' pipeline: Amplified reference gene primers provided the basis for estimating nucleated cell counts. Assay used: immunoSEQ multiplex PCR; TCRdb lists only in-frame clones, some missing. D and trimming were read from the DNA, whereas the V and J calls and clone size are those reported in that table. This sample has approximately 230,000 clones, with roughly 83% found just once. Trimming removed 4 bases from V and 1 base from J; junction bases left unmatched: 5. The CDR3 has 15 residues. Germline values: CDR1 SGHRS, CDR2 YFSETQ. The sequenced material came from peripheral blood. This chain joins TRBV5-1 and TRBJ2-1; 7 bases match TRBD1. The clonotype was recovered from a man older than 75 with acute or convalescent COVID-19. The CDR3, as DNA: TGCGCCAGCAGCGCCGGGACAGTGTCCTACAATGAGCAGTTCTTC. This translates into CASSAGTVSYNEQFF.